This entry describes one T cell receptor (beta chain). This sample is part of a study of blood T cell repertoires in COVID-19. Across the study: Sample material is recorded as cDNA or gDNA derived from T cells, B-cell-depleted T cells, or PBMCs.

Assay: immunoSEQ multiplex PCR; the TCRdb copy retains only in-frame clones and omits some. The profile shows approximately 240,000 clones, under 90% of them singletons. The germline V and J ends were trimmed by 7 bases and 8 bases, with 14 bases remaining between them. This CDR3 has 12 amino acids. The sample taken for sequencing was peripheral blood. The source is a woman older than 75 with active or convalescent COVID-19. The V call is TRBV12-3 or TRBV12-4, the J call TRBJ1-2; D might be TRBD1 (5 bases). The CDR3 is CASTLIRGGYTF. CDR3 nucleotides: TGTGCCAGCACCCTAATTAGGGGAGGCTACACCTTC.